One and the same sample provided the 20 T cell receptor beta chains below, sequenced in a study of PD-1 blockade in classical Hodgkin lymphoma. Brentuximab vedotin exposure varied among the patients, all of whom had relapsed after autologous stem cell transplantation. Only in-frame clones appear in the TCRdb table, and some are missing; sequencing was by immunoSEQ multiplex PCR. In the table there are about 97,000 clones, approximately 88% of which are singletons. This specimen consisted of peripheral blood mononuclear cells (PBMCs), obtained at baseline. The receptors come from a human donor with classical Hodgkin lymphoma.

V and J are TRBV6-1 and TRBJ1-5; TRBD1 aligns across 8 bases. The CDR3 sequence is 14 residues long. The germline V gene has CDR1 MNHNS and CDR2 SASEGT. With V trimmed by 6 bases and J by 0 bases, 1 base remained unmatched. The CDR3 coding sequence is TGTGCCAGCAGGGACAGGGCTAGCAATCAGCCCCAGCATTTT. Translating gives CASRDRASNQPQHF.

This clone appeared a single time. V is TRBV30 and J is TRBJ1-4; D not resolved. Germline-derived CDR1 and CDR2 are GTSNPN and SVGIG (reference sequence). This CDR3 has 13 amino acids. Between the trimmed V and J ends, which lost 0 bases and 5 bases, there was a span of 7 bases. This CDR3 reads CAWSVRENEKLFF. The CDR3 DNA follows: TGTGCCTGGAGTGTCCGGGAGAATGAAAAACTGTTTTTT.

CDR3 loop: CASSPDRDSNQPQHF. The CDR3 DNA sequence: TGTGCCAGCAGCCCGGACAGGGATAGCAATCAGCCCCAGCATTTT. The rearrangement links TRBV7-9 to TRBJ1-5, with TRBD1 identical over 8 bases. The CDR3 is 15 residues long. Germline assignment: CDR1 SEHNR and CDR2 FQNEAQ (reference sequence). With 5 bases clipped from V and 0 bases from J, the junction kept 3 bases outside the gene matches. The full variable domain, rest sourced from reference TRBV7-9 and TRBJ1-5, is DTGVSQNPRHKITKRGQNVTFRCDPISEHNRLYWYRQTLGQGPEFLTYFQNEAQLEKSRLLSDRFSAERPKGSFSTLEIQRTEQGDSAMYLCASSPDRDSNQPQHFGDGTRLSIL.

The chain uses TRBV6-1 and TRBJ1-5, with D perhaps matching TRBD1 (5 bases). CDR1 is MNHNS, CDR2 SASEGT, per germline. The CDR3 has 15 residues. V was shortened by 7 bases and J by 0 bases, with 13 bases between the two germline ends. This CDR3 is CASIGREYSNQPQHF. The CDR3 bases are TGTGCCAGCATAGGCAGGGAGTATAGCAATCAGCCCCAGCATTTT.

This chain uses TRBV9 with TRBJ1-3, with a weak D call TRBD1 (5 bases). Germline loops: CDR1 SGDLS, CDR2 YYNGEE. V was pared by 3 bases and J by 4 bases, with 17 bases between. The CDR3 is 16 residues long. CDR3 sequence reads: CASSGRASGPGNTIYF. The DNA for the CDR3 is TGTGCCAGCAGCGGCCGGGCCTCGGGGCCCGGAAACACCATATATTTT.

The genes are TRBV27 and TRBJ2-7, with a tentative D call TRBD1 (6 bases). The germline V and J ends were trimmed by 8 bases and 5 bases, with 16 bases remaining between them. The CDR3 has 13 amino acids. Per the germline V gene, CDR1 is MNHEY and CDR2 is SMNVEV (reference sequence). CDR3: CASGTGPYHEQYF. The CDR3 region has the DNA TGTGCCAGCGGAACAGGGCCCTACCACGAGCAGTACTTC.

The rearrangement links TRBV7-9 to TRBJ1-1, with D perhaps TRBD1 (6 bases). Germline V CDR1 and CDR2: SEHNR, FQNEAQ (reference sequence). The ends were cut back, 7 bases at V and 1 base at J, with 13 bases in the middle. The CDR3 length is 14 residues. CDR3 sequence (DNA): TGTGCCAGCATCCCCCTAGGGGGGAACACTGAAGCTTTCTTT. Translation gives CASIPLGGNTEAFF.

The chain is built from TRBV28 and TRBJ2-3; no firm D call. V dropped 6 bases and J dropped 0 bases, with 4 bases sitting between them. This CDR3 is 12 amino acids long. Germline loops: CDR1 MDHEN, CDR2 SYDVKM. This chain's CDR3 is CASRGSTDTQYF. Here the CDR3 DNA reads TGTGCCAGCAGAGGGAGCACAGATACGCAGTATTTT.

The chain uses TRBV9 and TRBJ2-2, with 7 positions matching TRBD1. CDR3 size: 15 residues. V gave up 4 bases and J gave up 2 bases; unmatched junction bases: 5. Germline V gene lookup returns CDR1 SGDLS and CDR2 YYNGEE. This CDR3 is CASSPRTGNTGELFF. DNA of the CDR3: TGTGCCAGCAGCCCCCGGACAGGAAACACCGGGGAGCTGTTTTTT.

The chain combines TRBV6-5 with TRBJ1-1; a possible D gene is TRBD1 (6 bases). Looked up from germline, CDR1 is MNHEY and CDR2 is SVGAGI. This CDR3 comprises 14 residues. Trimming removed 6 bases at V and 1 base at J, with 12 bases between. CDR3 protein: CASRTHRENTEAFF. CDR3 DNA sequence: TGTGCCAGCAGAACGCACAGGGAGAACACTGAAGCTTTCTTT.

The chain carries TRBV19 and TRBJ1-1, with TRBD1 as a possible D gene (5 bases). Germline V gives CDR1 LNHDA, CDR2 SQIVND (reference sequence). Trimming left V 5 bases short and J 4 bases short, with 8 bases between. CDR3 length equals 12 residues. The CDR3 DNA reads TGTGCCAGTAGTGGTAGGGGCACTGAAGCTTTCTTT. Translation gives CASSGRGTEAFF.

In its sample, this clone was seen a few times. The chain links TRBV9 to TRBJ1-1; TRBD1 is a possible D gene (5 bases). CDR3 length: 14 residues. V lost 3 bases and J lost 4, with 13 bases in between. The germline CDR1 and CDR2 sequences are SGDLS and YYNGEE. The CDR3 sequence: CASSATIGATEAFF. Here the CDR3 DNA reads TGTGCCAGCAGCGCTACTATTGGGGCCACTGAAGCTTTCTTT.

CDR3 protein: CASSERQGLTSQETQYF. The DNA of the CDR3 is TGCGCCAGCAGCGAACGCCAGGGACTCACCTCTCAAGAGACCCAGTACTTC. V and J are TRBV5-1 and TRBJ2-5; tentatively, D is TRBD2 (6 bases). The V gene lost 4 bases and the J gene lost 2 bases, with 21 bases spanning the gap. Germline V gene lookup returns CDR1 SGHRS and CDR2 YFSETQ. This CDR3 has 17 residues.

Only one count was recorded for this clone. The rearrangement links TRBV14 to TRBJ2-7; a weak D match, TRBD1 (5 bases). Germline V lookup: CDR1 SGHDN, CDR2 FVKESK. The CDR3 runs to 17 residues. The V end was cut by 2 bases, the J end by 3 bases, with 20 bases between. The CDR3 region is CASSQFKRGAPGYEQYF. The CDR3 bases are TGTGCCAGCAGCCAATTTAAAAGGGGCGCCCCGGGCTACGAGCAGTACTTC.

The genes are TRBV19 and TRBJ1-4; D is ambiguous. CDR3 length: 15 residues. V gave up 0 bases and J gave up 7 bases, with 12 bases separating them. Per the germline V gene, CDR1 is LNHDA and CDR2 is SQIVND (reference sequence). The CDR3 here is CASSIEGPGSEKLFF. CDR3 DNA: TGTGCCAGTAGTATAGAGGGCCCGGGGAGTGAAAAACTGTTTTTT.

The chain links TRBV7-8 to TRBJ2-3; 8 nucleotides agree with TRBD2. CDR1 and CDR2 (germline): SGHVS, FQNEAQ. The CDR3 loop spans 19 amino acids. With V trimmed by 5 bases and J by 3 bases, 19 bases remained unmatched. For the CDR3, the DNA is TGTGCCAGCAGCGCCCTGGGGCGCGGGAGGCCCGGAGGGACAGATACGCAGTATTTT. Amino acids: CASSALGRGRPGGTDTQYF.

The rearrangement uses TRBV18 and TRBJ1-1; TRBD1 agrees at 11 bases. The CDR3 length is 15 residues. Per germline, CDR1 KGHSH and CDR2 LQKENI. The J segment lost 7 bases and the V segment lost 3 bases, leaving 7 bases of the junction unmatched. The CDR3 bases are TGTGCCAGCTCACCCCTCGGACAGGGGGCAGGTGAAGCTTTCTTT. Translating it yields CASSPLGQGAGEAFF.

V gene TRBV28 combines with J gene TRBJ1-1; 7 bases align to TRBD1. Trimming at V came to 6 bases and at J to 0 bases, leaving 10 bases not matched to a gene. Germline assignment: CDR1 MDHEN and CDR2 SYDVKM. The CDR3 runs 16 residues. As DNA, the CDR3 is TGTGCCAGCAGCTACTTAATACAGGGGATGAACACTGAAGCTTTCTTT. As protein: CASSYLIQGMNTEAFF.

The chain carries TRBV7-3 and TRBJ2-3; 7 positions match TRBD2. V lost 0 bases, J lost 4 bases, and 1 base stayed unmatched. Germline CDR1 reads SGHTA; CDR2 reads FQGTGA. This CDR3 region has 14 residues. CDR3 bases: TGTGCCAGCAGCTTAACGGGAGGGCCAGATACGCAGTATTTT. This gives the protein CASSLTGGPDTQYF.

This chain links TRBV10-3 with TRBJ1-5; D unresolved. Germline V gives CDR1 ENHRY, CDR2 SYGVKD. Trimming left V 5 bases short and J 4 bases short, with 15 bases between. The CDR3 consists of 15 residues. The CDR3 loop is CAISNRAPKNQPQHF. The CDR3 DNA reads TGTGCCATCAGTAACCGGGCCCCGAAAAATCAGCCCCAGCATTTT.